The 29 T cell receptor beta chains given below trace back to one sample, sequenced in a study of Tregs in tolerant kidney transplant recipients. TCRdb's table, derived via immunoSEQ multiplex PCR, lists solely in-frame clones and lacks some. The sample yields about 94,000 clones, more than 85% seen once. The source was CD4+ T cells from blood, collected before the transplant. These receptors all come from a human donor who received a combined kidney and bone marrow transplant.

The chain carries TRBV7-3 and TRBJ2-3, with 13 bases identical to TRBD2. The germline gives CDR1 SGHTA, CDR2 FQGTGA. The CDR3 consists of 16 residues. J was trimmed by 4 bases and V by 7 bases; bases with no gene match: 8. Here the CDR3 reads CASTIGLAGAPDTQYF. For the CDR3, the DNA is TGTGCCAGCACCATCGGACTAGCGGGAGCCCCAGATACGCAGTATTTT. The full variable domain, completed using reference TRBV7-3 and TRBJ2-3, is GAGVSQTPSNKVTEKGKYVELRCDPISGHTALYWYRQSLGQGPEFLIYFQGTGAADDSGLPNDRFFAVRPEGSVSTLKIQRTERGDSAVYLCASTIGLAGAPDTQYFGPGTRLTVL.

The chain uses TRBV4-1 and TRBJ1-5; D is unresolved. The CDR3 loop spans 15 amino acids. CDR1 and CDR2 (germline): MGHRA, YSYEKL. With 7 bases removed from V and 5 bases from J, the gap between germline ends came to 18 bases. DNA for the CDR3: TGCGCCAGCAAAGCCCCCGGTACCCGTCATCAGCCCCAGCATTTT. This translates into CASKAPGTRHQPQHF.

The chain joins TRBV9 to TRBJ2-3; TRBD1 is a possible D gene (5 bases). V lost 4 bases to trimming and J lost 7 bases, with 22 bases between them. CDR1 and CDR2 from the germline V gene are SGDLS and YYNGEE. The CDR3 totals 16 residues. CDR3 sequence: CASSSTGASYANTQYF. The CDR3 nucleotides are TGTGCCAGCAGCTCCACTGGGGCATCTTATGCTAATACGCAGTATTTT.

The V and J genes are TRBV4-2 and TRBJ2-1, with 9 bases identical to TRBD1. Per the germline V gene, CDR1 is LGHNA and CDR2 is YNFKEQ. This CDR3 comprises 17 residues. The V gene end was trimmed by 2 bases and the J gene end by 1 base; junction bases not matched to a gene: 6. The CDR3 protein is CASSQFPGQGSYNEQFF. CDR3 bases: TGTGCCAGCAGCCAATTTCCGGGACAGGGATCCTACAATGAGCAGTTCTTC.

J is TRBJ2-7 and V is TRBV19; 8 nucleotides agree with TRBD1. With 5 bases clipped from V and 1 base from J, the junction kept 7 bases outside the gene matches. This CDR3 spans 15 amino acids. Germline V gene sequence: CDR1 LNHDA, CDR2 SQIVND (reference sequence). The CDR3 DNA follows: TGTGCCAGTAGTTCCCGACAGGGGAGGTCCTACGAGCAGTACTTC. As protein: CASSSRQGRSYEQYF.

The gene calls are TRBV6-1 and TRBJ1-2; D might be TRBD1 (5 bases). Germline lookup yields CDR1 MNHNS and CDR2 SASEGT. The germline V and J ends were trimmed by 2 bases and 2 bases, with 18 bases remaining between them. The length of the CDR3 is 17 residues. This chain's CDR3 is CASSETSPGRGNYGYTF. CDR3 coding DNA: TGTGCCAGCAGTGAAACGAGTCCAGGGCGGGGAAACTATGGCTACACCTTC.

The chain is built from TRBV5-6 and TRBJ2-3; 10 bases fit TRBD2. The V and J ends lost 4 bases and 2 bases, in that order; junction bases with no gene match: 7. This CDR3 has 16 residues. CDR1 SGHDT and CDR2 YYEEEE come from the germline V gene. The CDR3 nucleotides read TGTGCCAGCAGCCTCCTGACTAGCGGGTACACAGATACGCAGTATTTT. Residues: CASSLLTSGYTDTQYF.

This chain connects TRBV9 to TRBJ1-2; D is perhaps TRBD1 (5 bases). The CDR3 spans 16 residues. The V and J ends lost 0 bases and 4 bases respectively, with 16 bases between them. Looked up from germline, CDR1 is SGDLS and CDR2 is YYNGEE. CDR3 DNA: TGTGCCAGCAGCGTAGTCATGGGCCCGGGGGGCTATGGCTACACCTTC. Encoded protein: CASSVVMGPGGYGYTF.

The rearrangement joins TRBV5-4 to TRBJ2-1; 14 bases line up with TRBD2. The CDR3 covers 17 residues. Germline trimming cut 3 bases from V and 6 bases from J; bases unmatched to any gene: 8. From germline, CDR1 is SGHNT and CDR2 YYREEE (reference sequence). The CDR3 bases are TGTGCCAGCAGCTCGGCCGCGGGACTAGCGGGAGTCAATGAGCAGTTCTTC. Translated: CASSSAAGLAGVNEQFF.

The rearrangement links TRBV19 to TRBJ2-3; tentatively, D is TRBD2 (7 bases). Germline CDR1 reads LNHDA; CDR2 reads SQIVND (reference sequence). The CDR3 has 16 amino acids. Trimming removed 5 bases at V and 3 bases at J, with 18 bases between. CDR3 DNA: TGTGCCAGTAGTGAACTACGGGGGGCGAATACAGATACGCAGTATTTT. Protein: CASSELRGANTDTQYF.

The chain has TRBV9 and TRBJ1-2; D not certain. Trimming took off 4 bases at V and 5 bases at J, with 18 bases between the two ends. Per germline, CDR1 SGDLS and CDR2 YYNGEE. The CDR3 consists of 15 residues. For the CDR3, the DNA is TGTGCCAGCAGCCCCAGGCAGGATCCGGGGTATGGCTACACCTTC. This gives the protein CASSPRQDPGYGYTF.

V usage is TRBV5-1 and J usage is TRBJ2-7; 7 bases agree with TRBD2. J lost 1 base, V lost 4 bases, and 5 bases had no gene match. The CDR3 covers 14 residues. The V gene's germline CDR1 is SGHRS and CDR2 YFSETQ. The CDR3 spells CASSGASGSYEQYF. The CDR3 DNA sequence: TGCGCCAGCAGCGGGGCTAGCGGATCCTACGAGCAGTACTTC.

The rearrangement joins TRBV7-9 to TRBJ2-5, with a possible D match to TRBD2 (5 bases). The CDR3 is made up of 12 amino acids. Deletions cut 2 bases from V and 6 bases from J, with 7 bases between. The germline V gene encodes CDR1 SEHNR and CDR2 FQNEAQ (reference sequence). The CDR3 is CASSLLGKTQYF. The CDR3 DNA follows: TGTGCCAGCAGCTTACTCGGGAAGACCCAGTACTTC.

Written as DNA, the CDR3 is TGTGCCAGCAGCTTGAAGGGGCAGGAGGGGTATTTT. It encodes CASSLKGQEGYF. The V and J genes are TRBV5-6 and TRBJ2-3, with D perhaps TRBD2 (6 bases). Germline-derived CDR1 and CDR2 are SGHDT and YYEEEE. The CDR3 extends over 12 amino acids. V dropped 1 base and J dropped 14 bases, with 14 bases sitting between them.

The chain uses TRBV29-1 and TRBJ2-1, with 10 bases fitting TRBD2. The CDR3 is made up of 15 amino acids. With V trimmed by 6 bases and J by 6 bases, 11 bases remained unmatched. Germline CDR1 SQVTM, CDR2 ANQGSEA. In nucleotides, the CDR3 is TGCAGCGTGGTAGCCCTAGCGGGGGTGGGCAATGAGCAGTTCTTC. Residues: CSVVALAGVGNEQFF.

The chain links TRBV6-1 to TRBJ1-2; no reliable D call. The V end was cut by 2 bases, the J end by 7 bases, with 14 bases between. There are 14 residues in the CDR3. Germline CDR1 is MNHNS and CDR2 is SASEGT. The CDR3 DNA sequence: TGTGCCAGCAGTGAAAGTATCGGGGTTTCTGGCTACACCTTC. Protein product: CASSESIGVSGYTF.

The CDR3 loop reads CATSREQVLRPSNTQYF. Here the CDR3 DNA reads TGTGCCACCAGCAGAGAACAGGTCCTTCGGCCCTCCAATACGCAGTATTTT. The chain combines TRBV15 with TRBJ2-3; TRBD1 is a possible D gene (5 bases). CDR1 and CDR2 from the germline V gene are LNHNV and YYDKDF (reference sequence). Trimming stripped 0 bases from V and 7 bases from J, with 20 bases between. This CDR3 has 17 amino acids.

The chain is built from TRBV5-4 and TRBJ2-1; TRBD2 matches 12 bases. V was pared by 4 bases and J by 6 bases, with 8 bases of the junction left unmatched. Germline V gene data show CDR1 as SGHNT and CDR2 as YYREEE (reference sequence). The CDR3 runs to 16 residues. CDR3 in amino acids: CASSPLASGGGNEQFF. Written as DNA, the CDR3 is TGTGCCAGCAGCCCGCTTGCTAGCGGGGGGGGCAATGAGCAGTTCTTC.

The V call is TRBV18, the J call TRBJ2-7; no firm D call. There are 17 residues in the CDR3. Germline values: CDR1 KGHSH, CDR2 LQKENI. Trimming removed 2 bases from V and 1 base from J, with 18 bases in between. In DNA form, the CDR3 reads TGTGCCAGCTCACCAAGAAGGTTCGCGGCCGGATCCTACGAGCAGTACTTC. Protein sequence: CASSPRRFAAGSYEQYF.

The chain uses TRBV19 and TRBJ2-4; 8 nucleotides match TRBD1. This CDR3 is 15 amino acids long. Germline trimming cut 4 bases from V and 6 bases from J; bases unmatched to any gene: 8. In germline, CDR1 is LNHDA, CDR2 SQIVND (reference sequence). The CDR3 loop reads CASSTPDRAGNIQYF. DNA for the CDR3: TGTGCCAGTAGTACCCCGGACAGGGCTGGAAACATTCAGTACTTC.

This chain joins TRBV29-1 and TRBJ2-4; a weak D match, TRBD2 (6 bases). Germline lookup yields CDR1 SQVTM and CDR2 ANQGSEA. CDR3 length: 13 residues. Trimming shortened V by 0 bases and J by 6 bases, and 9 bases separated the two germline ends. Here the CDR3 reads CSVEDLGGNIQYF. The CDR3 DNA reads as TGCAGCGTTGAAGATCTCGGGGGAAACATTCAGTACTTC. The full variable domain, completed using reference TRBV29-1 and TRBJ2-4, is SAVISQKPSRDICQRGTSLTIQCQVDSQVTMMFWYRQQPGQSLTLIATANQGSEATYESGFVIDKFPISRPNLTFSTLTVSNMSPEDSSIYLCSVEDLGGNIQYFGAGTRLSVL.

This sequence joins TRBV27 and TRBJ1-4; the match to TRBD1 covers 11 bases. The germline gives CDR1 MNHEY, CDR2 SMNVEV (reference sequence). J was trimmed by 7 bases and V by 5 bases; bases with no gene match: 9. This CDR3 contains 16 residues. CDR3 coding DNA: TGTGCCAGCAGTGACTGGACAGGGGGCGGTGGTGAAAAACTGTTTTTT. Its protein is CASSDWTGGGGEKLFF.

The chain is built from TRBV7-2 and TRBJ2-7, with a tentative D call TRBD1 (6 bases). The length of the CDR3 is 12 residues. V lost 5 bases, J lost 6 bases, and 11 bases lay in between. Looked up from germline, CDR1 is SGHTA and CDR2 is FQGNSA. CDR3 nucleotides: TGTGCCAGCAGCCCACAGGGTCGCGAGCAGTACTTC. Encoded protein: CASSPQGREQYF.

The rearrangement links TRBV19 to TRBJ2-3; 8 nucleotides align to TRBD1. The germline CDR1 and CDR2 sequences are LNHDA and SQIVND (reference sequence). V dropped 1 base and J dropped 14; count of bases not matched to a gene: 8. The CDR3 sequence is 13 residues long. The CDR3 DNA sequence: TGTGCCAGTAGTATAGGAGAAACAGGGGGACCGTATTTT. It is translated as CASSIGETGGPYF.

The CDR3 loop reads CASSQGTTDTGELFF. The CDR3 DNA sequence: TGTGCCAGCAGCCAAGGGACTACAGACACCGGGGAGCTGTTTTTT. This chain links TRBV4-2 with TRBJ2-2; a possible D gene is TRBD2 (6 bases). V was shortened by 1 base and J by 3 bases, with 9 bases between the two germline ends. Germline lookup yields CDR1 LGHNA and CDR2 YNFKEQ. The CDR3 has 15 amino acids.

Concerning this clone: The same CDR3 can be traced to other DNA sequences in this sample. The chain uses TRBV27 and TRBJ2-1; 9 bases match TRBD1. The germline V gene has CDR1 MNHEY and CDR2 SMNVEV (reference sequence). V lost 5 bases, J lost 2 bases, and 4 bases stayed unmatched. The CDR3 spans 15 residues. CDR3 bases: TGTGCCAGCAGTCTCGGACAGGGGACCTACAATGAGCAGTTCTTC. Translated, it gives CASSLGQGTYNEQFF.

The rearrangement uses TRBV5-6 and TRBJ2-3; perhaps TRBD2 as D (6 bases). The CDR3 extends over 16 amino acids. The V end was cut by 4 bases, the J end by 3 bases, with 18 bases between. CDR1 is SGHDT and CDR2 is YYEEEE in the germline V gene. DNA for the CDR3: TGTGCCAGCAGCCCCACGACCGCAGGAGGGACAGATACGCAGTATTTT. Its protein product is CASSPTTAGGTDTQYF.

The table lists this clone with a count of one. The chain recombines TRBV28 with TRBJ1-2; 10 bases agree with TRBD1. Germline CDR1 MDHEN, CDR2 SYDVKM. This CDR3 comprises 16 residues. The junction had 10 bases not matched to a gene; V was cut back by 6 bases and J by 3 bases. DNA for the CDR3: TGTGCCAGCAGCCGGCGGACAGGGGGTGGATACTATGGCTACACCTTC. It is translated as CASSRRTGGGYYGYTF.

V usage is TRBV4-1 and J usage is TRBJ2-7; D is perhaps TRBD2 (6 bases). Germline V CDR1 and CDR2: MGHRA, YSYEKL. Trimming removed 6 bases at V and 0 bases at J, with 12 bases between. This CDR3 has 14 residues. CDR3 region: CASSWRADSYEQYF. The CDR3 DNA reads TGCGCCAGCAGTTGGAGGGCCGACTCCTACGAGCAGTACTTC.